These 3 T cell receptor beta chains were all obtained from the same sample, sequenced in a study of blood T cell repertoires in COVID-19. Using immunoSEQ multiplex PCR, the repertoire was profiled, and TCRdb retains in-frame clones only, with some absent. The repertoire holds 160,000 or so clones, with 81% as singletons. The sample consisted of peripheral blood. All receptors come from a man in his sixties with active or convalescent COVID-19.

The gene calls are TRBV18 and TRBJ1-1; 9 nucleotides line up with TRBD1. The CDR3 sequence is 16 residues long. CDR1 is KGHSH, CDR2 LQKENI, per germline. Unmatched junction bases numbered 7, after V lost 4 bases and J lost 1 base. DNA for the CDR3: TGTGCCAGCTCACTTCTCGGACAGGGGAGGAACACTGAAGCTTTCTTT. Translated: CASSLLGQGRNTEAFF.

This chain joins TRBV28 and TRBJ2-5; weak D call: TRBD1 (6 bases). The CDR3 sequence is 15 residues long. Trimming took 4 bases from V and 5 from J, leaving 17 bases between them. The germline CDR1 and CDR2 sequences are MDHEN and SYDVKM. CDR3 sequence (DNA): TGTGCCAGCAGTTCCCCCACACAGGGCTGGGAGACCCAGTACTTC. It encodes CASSSPTQGWETQYF.

The CDR3 reads CASSVFGTSGRSEQYF. In DNA, the CDR3 is TGTGCCAGCAGTGTGTTCGGGACTAGCGGGAGAAGCGAGCAGTACTTC. The rearrangement joins TRBV27 to TRBJ2-7, with 14 bases fitting TRBD2. With V trimmed by 5 bases and J by 6 bases, 9 bases remained unmatched. The CDR3 sequence is 16 residues long. Germline CDR1 and CDR2: MNHEY and SMNVEV (reference sequence).